The source of this T cell receptor (beta chain) is a study of T-cell reconstitution after alpha-beta-depleted transplantation in children. General study results and limits: Expanded graft clones numbering several hundred reportedly gave rise to alpha-beta T cells about two months after transplant. The authors attributed T-cell counts and diversity one year after transplant mostly to newly produced T cells.

This clonotype has a handful of counts. Antigen unknown. This CDR3 region has 15 residues. Trimming pared 7 bases from V and 0 bases from J, leaving 13 bases between. CDR1 and CDR2 from the germline V gene are MGHRA and YSYEKL. Unique molecular identifiers were built into the TCRbeta library. One entry per CDR3 protein results from TCRdb running MiXCR on the PCR reads. The sample shows 550,000 to 800,000 distinct CDR3 sequences, around 14% of them seen only once. The clonotype originates from a girl aged 2 to 9 with congenital amegakaryocytic thrombocytopenia, due to receive a stem cell transplant. Material: PBMCs, obtained before TCRalphabeta/CD19-depleted stem cell transplant. This rearrangement joins TRBV4-1 to TRBJ2-1; D is possibly TRBD1 or TRBD2 (6 bases each). The CDR3 loop reads CASNPGASSYNEQFF. The CDR3 DNA reads as TGCGCCAGCAATCCGGGGGCCAGCTCCTACAATGAGCAGTTCTTC.